These T cell receptor beta chains were read from a single sample in a study of blood T cells in healthy people across ages. Each CDR3 protein gets one entry after TCRdb re-called the 5' RACE reads with MiXCR. The table has approximately 940,000 distinct CDR3 sequences, roughly 48% seen once. The specimen was blood. The receptors derive from a man aged 25-45 years in good health. Each CDR3 is given with its conserved first and last residue. D genes are given only for firm matches. Part of the rows lack a size; the others show once, few, many or a class for expanded clones.

few,TRBV10-3,TRBJ2-3,TRBD2,CAISPTGGGLSDTQYF,TGTGCCATCAGTCCAACGGGGGGGGGCCTTTCAGATACGCAGTATTTT
NA,TRBV7-9,TRBJ2-1,NA,CASTDPGSNNEQFF,TGTGCCAGCACGGATCCGGGATCCAACAATGAGCAGTTCTTC
NA,TRBV6-5,TRBJ1-1,TRBD1,CASSYSRQGALANTEAFF,TGTGCCAGCAGTTACTCGAGACAGGGGGCTTTAGCGAACACTGAAGCTTTCTTT
few,TRBV4-2,TRBJ2-5,NA,CASSQVGGLDQETQYF,TGTGCCAGCAGCCAAGTTGGCGGGCTAGACCAAGAGACCCAGTACTTC
NA,TRBV12-3/TRBV12-4,TRBJ1-6,NA,CASATGNSPLHF,TGTGCCAGCGCAACAGGGAATTCACCCCTCCACTTT
NA,TRBV20-1,TRBJ2-5,TRBD1,CSARAQTGGETQYF,TGCAGTGCTAGGGCCCAGACAGGGGGCGAGACCCAGTACTTC
NA,TRBV5-1,TRBJ1-2,TRBD1,CASSPTGGINYGYTF,TGCGCCAGCAGCCCGACAGGGGGAATTAACTATGGCTACACCTTC
few,TRBV6-5,TRBJ2-3,TRBD1,CASSFTGTATDTQYF,TGTGCCAGCAGTTTCACCGGGACAGCCACAGATACGCAGTATTTT
NA,TRBV20-1,TRBJ2-1,TRBD2,CSASERGGRNEQFF,TGCAGTGCTTCTGAGCGGGGGGGCCGAAATGAGCAGTTCTTC
once,TRBV9,TRBJ1-6,TRBD1,CASGRDRGGSPLHF,TGTGCCAGCGGCCGGGACAGGGGGGGTTCACCCCTCCACTTT
NA,TRBV2,TRBJ2-5,NA,CASSENRVKETQYF,TGTGCCAGCAGTGAGAACAGGGTAAAAGAGACCCAGTACTTC
NA,TRBV10-3,TRBJ1-1,NA,CAISDLGHAHPLNTEAFF,TGTGCCATCAGTGACCTGGGCCATGCTCACCCATTAAACACTGAAGCTTTCTTT
NA,TRBV21-1,TRBJ2-3,NA,CASSSWGGTNLWDTQYF,TGTGCCAGCAGCTCTTGGGGGGGAACCAACCTATGGGATACGCAGTATTTT
NA,TRBV4-2,TRBJ2-7,NA,CASSQEGPQYF,TGTGCCAGCAGCCAAGAGGGACCCCAGTACTTC
NA,TRBV2,TRBJ2-7,TRBD1,CASSYDRDGYEQYF,TGTGCCAGCAGTTACGACAGGGATGGCTACGAGCAGTACTTC
few,TRBV4-2,TRBJ1-1,NA,CASSPDGLLNTEAFF,TGTGCCAGCAGCCCGGACGGCCTACTTAACACTGAAGCTTTCTTT
few,TRBV7-2,TRBJ1-6,NA,CASSFRRPRSDSPLHF,TGTGCCAGCAGCTTCCGACGCCCACGCAGCGATTCACCCCTCCACTTT
many,TRBV6-4,TRBJ2-6,NA,CASSVTSGANVLTF,TGCGCCAGCAGCGTAACTTCTGGGGCCAACGTCCTGACTTTC
few,TRBV12-3/TRBV12-4,TRBJ1-6,NA,CASSLSGDNSPLHF,TGTGCCAGCAGTTTGTCTGGGGATAATTCACCCCTCCACTTT
NA,TRBV19,TRBJ1-5,TRBD1,CASSIAQGAGQPQHF,TGTGCCAGTAGTATAGCCCAGGGGGCGGGTCAGCCCCAGCATTTT
NA,TRBV20-1,TRBJ2-5,NA,CSAPHAGTHGETQYF,TGCAGTGCCCCTCACGCGGGAACTCACGGAGAGACCCAGTACTTC
once,TRBV6-1,TRBJ2-7,NA,CASRTEKSGTGLSYNEQYF,TGTGCCAGCAGGACAGAGAAAAGCGGGACAGGTCTATCCTACAATGAGCAGTACTTC
NA,TRBV6-6,TRBJ1-2,NA,CASSYETASNYGYTF,TGTGCCAGCAGTTACGAGACAGCCTCTAACTATGGCTACACCTTC
NA,TRBV12-5,TRBJ2-3,NA,CASAIGGTDTQYF,TGTGCTAGTGCGATAGGGGGCACAGATACGCAGTATTTT
NA,TRBV3-1,TRBJ2-5,TRBD1,CASSQGTGLKETQYF,TGTGCCAGCAGCCAAGGGACAGGGTTAAAAGAGACCCAGTACTTC
few,TRBV29-1,TRBJ2-3,TRBD2,CSVEVYWRGSTDTQYF,TGCAGCGTTGAAGTTTACTGGCGGGGGAGCACAGATACGCAGTATTTT
many,TRBV14,TRBJ1-5,NA,CASSQGGTSNQPQHF,TGTGCCAGCAGCCAAGGAGGGACGAGCAATCAGCCCCAGCATTTT
NA,TRBV6-2/TRBV6-3,TRBJ1-4,TRBD1,CASSLEGQGMREKLFF,TGTGCCAGCAGTCTCGAAGGACAGGGGATGAGGGAAAAACTGTTTTTT
NA,TRBV7-8,TRBJ1-6,NA,CASSLAKGPSPLHF,TGTGCCAGCAGCTTAGCGAAGGGGCCTTCACCCCTCCACTTT